This is a list of T cell receptor beta chains from one sample in a study of vaccination effects on CD4 cells after COVID-19. Profiling relied on immunoSEQ multiplex PCR, and the TCRdb table lists in-frame clones only, not all of them. Of approximately 40,000 clones listed, just over 75% were seen once; the top ten hold around 3.5%. These receptors have no known antigen. The specimen comprised CD4+ T cells from PBMCs cultured without peptide, sampled after COVID-19 vaccination. The receptors derive from a human donor who had a prior SARS-CoV-2 infection. CDR3s include the opening cysteine and the closing phenylalanine or tryptophan. The order of the fields is clone size, D gene, J gene, V gene, CDR3 DNA, CDR3 protein. D genes are given only for firm matches. Part of the rows lack a size; the others show once, few, many or a class for expanded clones.

clone size: NA; D gene: NA; J gene: TRBJ2-7; V gene: TRBV23-1; CDR3 DNA: TGCGCCAGCAGCCGAGCGGACCCCCAGTCTTGGGCCTACGAGCAGTACTTC; CDR3 protein: CASSRADPQSWAYEQYF
clone size: NA; D gene: NA; J gene: TRBJ1-5; V gene: TRBV6-5; CDR3 DNA: TGTGCCAGTGGTACAGGCATACATAGCAATCAGCCCCAGCATTTT; CDR3 protein: CASGTGIHSNQPQHF
clone size: NA; D gene: NA; J gene: TRBJ2-3; V gene: TRBV5-4; CDR3 DNA: TGTGCCAGCAGCGACACAGATACGCAGTATTTT; CDR3 protein: CASSDTDTQYF
clone size: NA; D gene: NA; J gene: TRBJ1-1; V gene: TRBV7-3; CDR3 DNA: TGTGCCAGCAGCGAAGGACAAGGAGTAAGAGCTTTCTTT; CDR3 protein: CASSEGQGVRAFF
clone size: NA; D gene: TRBD1; J gene: TRBJ1-2; V gene: TRBV2; CDR3 DNA: TGTGCCAGCAGTGTAGGCCAGGGGGTCCGCTACACCTTC; CDR3 protein: CASSVGQGVRYTF
clone size: NA; D gene: NA; J gene: TRBJ2-1; V gene: TRBV2; CDR3 DNA: TGTGCCAGCAGTCGGGCGGACTCCTACAATGAGCAGTTCTTC; CDR3 protein: CASSRADSYNEQFF
clone size: few; D gene: NA; J gene: TRBJ2-2; V gene: TRBV6-1; CDR3 DNA: TGTGCCAGCAGTGAAGCTTCCTACCCGGGGACCGGGGAGCTGTTTTTT; CDR3 protein: CASSEASYPGTGELFF
clone size: NA; D gene: NA; J gene: TRBJ1-1; V gene: TRBV11-2; CDR3 DNA: TGTGCCAGCACCCTTCCGGGACCTAGGAACACTGAAGCTTTCTTT; CDR3 protein: CASTLPGPRNTEAFF
clone size: NA; D gene: NA; J gene: TRBJ1-5; V gene: TRBV6-5; CDR3 DNA: TGTGCCAGCAGTTCCAGGGCCCCTGGTCAGCCCCAGCATTTT; CDR3 protein: CASSSRAPGQPQHF
clone size: NA; D gene: NA; J gene: TRBJ2-1; V gene: TRBV7-9; CDR3 DNA: TGTGCCAGCAGTTCCATTTTGTCCTACAATGAGCAGTTCTTC; CDR3 protein: CASSSILSYNEQFF
clone size: medium-sized; D gene: NA; J gene: TRBJ2-4; V gene: TRBV4-2; CDR3 DNA: TGTGCCAGCAGCCAGGCCGCCAAAAACATTCAGTACTTC; CDR3 protein: CASSQAAKNIQYF
clone size: NA; D gene: NA; J gene: TRBJ2-3; V gene: TRBV7-9; CDR3 DNA: TGTGCCAGCAGCTTATCCCCAGGGGGCACAGATACGCAGTATTTT; CDR3 protein: CASSLSPGGTDTQYF
clone size: NA; D gene: TRBD1; J gene: TRBJ1-3; V gene: TRBV7-9; CDR3 DNA: TGTGCCAGCACCAACAGGGGGCAAAACACCATATATTTT; CDR3 protein: CASTNRGQNTIYF
clone size: NA; D gene: TRBD1; J gene: TRBJ1-1; V gene: TRBV6-1; CDR3 DNA: TGTGCCAGCAGTGAACTAGAGCGGGACAGGGTAAATCCTGAAGCTTTCTTT; CDR3 protein: CASSELERDRVNPEAFF
clone size: NA; D gene: TRBD2; J gene: TRBJ2-3; V gene: TRBV27; CDR3 DNA: TGTGCCAGCAGTACACAATCAATCGGGACTAGCGGGACTCATACGCAGTATTTT; CDR3 protein: CASSTQSIGTSGTHTQYF
clone size: NA; D gene: NA; J gene: TRBJ1-4; V gene: TRBV6-5; CDR3 DNA: TGTGCCAGCAGTTACTCGGGGTCTCGGGATGAAAAACTGTTTTTT; CDR3 protein: CASSYSGSRDEKLFF
clone size: NA; D gene: NA; J gene: TRBJ1-1; V gene: TRBV10-3; CDR3 DNA: TGTGCCATCAACCAACCAGGGTGGGGGGACACTGAAGCTTTCTTT; CDR3 protein: CAINQPGWGDTEAFF
clone size: NA; D gene: TRBD2; J gene: TRBJ2-5; V gene: TRBV19; CDR3 DNA: TGTGCCAGTAGTAGAGACTCTAGCGGGGGGCCCAAGGAGACCCAGTACTTC; CDR3 protein: CASSRDSSGGPKETQYF
clone size: few; D gene: TRBD1; J gene: TRBJ1-2; V gene: TRBV27; CDR3 DNA: TGTGCCAGCAGTTTGTCAGGGGGCTTGGGTGGCTACACCTTC; CDR3 protein: CASSLSGGLGGYTF
clone size: NA; D gene: NA; J gene: TRBJ2-1; V gene: TRBV6-5; CDR3 DNA: TGTGCCAGCACTGGGGGGACTTCCAATGAGCAGTTCTTC; CDR3 protein: CASTGGTSNEQFF
clone size: NA; D gene: TRBD2; J gene: TRBJ2-7; V gene: TRBV5-4; CDR3 DNA: TGTGCCAGCAGCTCTGTGAGGGGCGGACTAGGGCCCCTGAACTCCTACGAGCAGTACTTC; CDR3 protein: CASSSVRGGLGPLNSYEQYF
clone size: NA; D gene: TRBD2; J gene: TRBJ2-3; V gene: TRBV2; CDR3 DNA: TGTGCCAGCAGCGTACAGCGGGAAACAGATACGCAGTATTTT; CDR3 protein: CASSVQRETDTQYF
clone size: NA; D gene: TRBD2; J gene: TRBJ2-1; V gene: TRBV30; CDR3 DNA: TGTGCCTGGAGTGCAAAGGGCCTAGCGGGGGTGAACAATGAGCAGTTCTTC; CDR3 protein: CAWSAKGLAGVNNEQFF
clone size: NA; D gene: NA; J gene: TRBJ2-1; V gene: TRBV3-1/TRBV3-2; CDR3 DNA: TGTGCCAGCAGCCAAGTTCAGGGAGTGAATGAGCAGTTCTTC; CDR3 protein: CASSQVQGVNEQFF
clone size: NA; D gene: NA; J gene: TRBJ1-3; V gene: TRBV6-5; CDR3 DNA: TGTGCCAGCAGGATGTCCTCTGGAAACACCATATATTTT; CDR3 protein: CASRMSSGNTIYF
clone size: once; D gene: NA; J gene: TRBJ1-5; V gene: TRBV15; CDR3 DNA: TGTGCCACCAGCAGGGGTGACCTGGGCGGCAATCAGCCCCAGCATTTT; CDR3 protein: CATSRGDLGGNQPQHF
clone size: NA; D gene: NA; J gene: TRBJ2-1; V gene: TRBV5-6; CDR3 DNA: TGTGCCAGCAGCTTGAATCGTGGGGGGCTCTACAATGAGCAGTTCTTC; CDR3 protein: CASSLNRGGLYNEQFF
clone size: NA; D gene: TRBD1; J gene: TRBJ2-5; V gene: TRBV11-3; CDR3 DNA: TGTGCCAGCAGTGAACAGGGGACGCTGGGGACCCAGTACTTC; CDR3 protein: CASSEQGTLGTQYF
clone size: NA; D gene: NA; J gene: TRBJ1-4; V gene: TRBV30; CDR3 DNA: TGTGCCTGGAGTCGAGGAAGGGCTTTTGAAAAACTGTTTTTT; CDR3 protein: CAWSRGRAFEKLFF
clone size: NA; D gene: NA; J gene: TRBJ2-5; V gene: TRBV5-1; CDR3 DNA: TGCGCCAGCAGCTTGGGTGGGGCCCAAGAGACCCAGTACTTC; CDR3 protein: CASSLGGAQETQYF
clone size: NA; D gene: NA; J gene: TRBJ1-2; V gene: TRBV30; CDR3 DNA: TGTGCCTGGAGTGCACCCACCCACGGAGAATTCTATGGCTACACCTTC; CDR3 protein: CAWSAPTHGEFYGYTF
clone size: NA; D gene: TRBD2; J gene: TRBJ2-7; V gene: TRBV4-2; CDR3 DNA: TGTGCCAGCAGCGCCCGTTTTAGCGGGGAAACCTACGAGCAGTACTTC; CDR3 protein: CASSARFSGETYEQYF